Given below is one T cell receptor (beta chain) in context. Authors' processing steps: It was from reference gene primer amplification that nucleated cell counts were estimated. Assay: immunoSEQ multiplex PCR; the TCRdb copy retains only in-frame clones and omits some. The DNA gave D and trimming, while V, J and clone size come from that table. Of about 200,000 clones listed, roughly 91% were seen once; the top ten hold 5% to 6.5%. This entry is derived from a study of blood T cell repertoires in COVID-19. Study summary: Donors in the United States, Italy and Spain gave samples during acute or convalescent COVID-19. Nucleic acid was either cDNA or gDNA, and it came from T cells, B-cell-depleted T cells, or PBMCs.

After removal of 5 bases from V and 11 bases from J, the junction contained 6 bases not matched to a gene. CDR1 and CDR2 from the germline V gene are PRHDT and FYEKMQ (reference sequence). This CDR3 region has 12 residues. V and J are TRBV13 and TRBJ2-1; 7 bases match TRBD1. This TCR came from a man in his forties with active or convalescent COVID-19. The sample taken for sequencing was peripheral blood. The CDR3 sequence: CASSPRQGQQFF. The CDR3 coding sequence is TGTGCCAGCAGCCCCAGACAGGGACAGCAGTTCTTC.